These T cell receptor beta chains were read from a single sample in a study of blood T cell repertoires in COVID-19. Sequencing used immunoSEQ multiplex PCR; TCRdb keeps in-frame clones, though not all of them. The sample comprises roughly 700,000 clones, around 90% of which are singletons, and about 0.26% rests with the top ten. The sample was peripheral blood. The receptors stem from a woman younger than 35 with acute or convalescent COVID-19. CDR3s include the opening cysteine and the closing phenylalanine or tryptophan. A D gene is named only where the DNA matches it firmly. Some rows have no size entry. The others give once, few or many, or a class for an expanded clone.

J	D	size	V	DNA	CDR3
TRBJ2-5	TRBD2	-	TRBV6-6	TGTGCCAGCAGCCAGGCTAGCGGGGTTGTGACCCAGTACTTC	CASSQASGVVTQYF
TRBJ2-3	TRBD1	-	TRBV5-6	TGTGCCAGCAGCTACCCAACAGGGGGCATAACAGATACGCAGTATTTT	CASSYPTGGITDTQYF
TRBJ2-7	-	-	TRBV5-6	TGTGCCAGCAGCTTGTATCTGTACGAGCAGTACTTC	CASSLYLYEQYF
TRBJ2-2	TRBD2	-	TRBV19	TGTGCCAGTAGCCCTAGCGGGGGGGCGGCGAACACCGGGGAGCTGTTTTTT	CASSPSGGAANTGELFF
TRBJ2-5	TRBD1	-	TRBV9	TGTGCCAGCAGCCCCGGGACAGGGGGTCGCGAGACCCAGTACTTC	CASSPGTGGRETQYF
TRBJ2-2	-	-	TRBV11-3	TGTGCCAGCAGCTCAGGACGGGGGAGGACCGGGGAGCTGTTTTTT	CASSSGRGRTGELFF
TRBJ1-5	-	few	TRBV3-1/TRBV3-2	TGTGCCAGCAGCCAAGCAGGGGACAATCAGCCCCAGCATTTT	CASSQAGDNQPQHF
TRBJ1-2	-	-	TRBV5-4	TGTGCCAGCAGCTCCTCCGGGGGAGGGACCGGCTATGGCTACACCTTC	CASSSSGGGTGYGYTF
TRBJ2-1	-	-	TRBV5-4	TGTGCCAGCAGCTTGGCCGGGGGATCGGGTGAGCAGTTCTTC	CASSLAGGSGEQFF
TRBJ1-1	-	-	TRBV5-1	TGCGCCAGCAGCTCAACACCCAGGGGAGCTGGCACTGAAGCTTTCTTT	CASSSTPRGAGTEAFF
TRBJ2-4	-	-	TRBV2	TGTGCCATAAAAATTCCTCAGGGTTCGGACATTCAGTACTTC	CAIKIPQGSDIQYF
TRBJ1-4	TRBD1	-	TRBV28	TGTGCCAGCAGGCCCCGGGACAGGGACCCTAATGAAAAACTGTTTTTT	CASRPRDRDPNEKLFF
TRBJ1-1	-	-	TRBV19	TGTGCCAGTCGTGACAGAAAGAACACTGAAGCTTTCTTT	CASRDRKNTEAFF
TRBJ1-2	TRBD1	-	TRBV29-1	TGCAGCGTTGAACATGACAGGGTAACAGACTATGGCTACACCTTC	CSVEHDRVTDYGYTF
TRBJ1-5	TRBD1	-	TRBV6-1	TGTGCCAGCAGTGAATACAGGGGAAATCAGCCCCAGCATTTT	CASSEYRGNQPQHF
TRBJ1-5	-	-	TRBV3-1/TRBV3-2	TGTGCCAGCAGCCAAGTTTTGGGGGCCGTTCAGCCCCAGCATTTT	CASSQVLGAVQPQHF
TRBJ1-5	TRBD1	-	TRBV19	TGTGCCAGTAGTATGCCCCTTTACAGGGGTAATCAGCCCCAGCATTTT	CASSMPLYRGNQPQHF
TRBJ2-7	TRBD2	-	TRBV11-2	TGTGCCAGCAGCAGCGGGAGCTGGGAGCAGTACTTC	CASSSGSWEQYF
TRBJ1-5	-	-	TRBV23-1	TGCGCCAGCAGTCTCCGGGGGGGGGATAGCAATCAGCCCCAGCATTTT	CASSLRGGDSNQPQHF
TRBJ2-1	-	-	TRBV10-3	TGTGCCATCAGTGGCCCACCGCAGGGGCCCGTTCCTTACAATGAGCAGTTCTTC	CAISGPPQGPVPYNEQFF
TRBJ1-1	-	-	TRBV12-3/TRBV12-4	TGTGCCAGCACCGAGATTGCGAACACTGAAGCTTTCTTT	CASTEIANTEAFF
TRBJ1-2	TRBD1	-	TRBV6-5	TGTGCCAGCAGTCACAGGGGGCTGAGCTATGGCTACACCTTC	CASSHRGLSYGYTF
TRBJ2-1	TRBD1	-	TRBV5-5	TGTGCCAGCAGCGGCGCACAGGGGTACAATGAGCAGTTCTTC	CASSGAQGYNEQFF
TRBJ1-1	-	-	TRBV2	TGTGCCAGCAGTGAAAGGGACATCTCGAACACTGAAGCTTTCTTT	CASSERDISNTEAFF